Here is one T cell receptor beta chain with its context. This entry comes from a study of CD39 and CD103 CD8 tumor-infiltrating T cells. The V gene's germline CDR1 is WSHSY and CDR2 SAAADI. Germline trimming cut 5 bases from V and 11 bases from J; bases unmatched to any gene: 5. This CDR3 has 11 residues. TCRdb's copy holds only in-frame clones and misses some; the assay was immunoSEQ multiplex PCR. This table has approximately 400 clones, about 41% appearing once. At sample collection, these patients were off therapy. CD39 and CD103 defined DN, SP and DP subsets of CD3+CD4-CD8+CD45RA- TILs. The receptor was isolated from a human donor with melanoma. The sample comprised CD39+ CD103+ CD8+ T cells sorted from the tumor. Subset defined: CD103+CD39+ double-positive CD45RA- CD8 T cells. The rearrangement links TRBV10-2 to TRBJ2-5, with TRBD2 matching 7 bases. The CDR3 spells CASSISGVQYF. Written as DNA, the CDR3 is TGCGCCAGCAGTATCAGCGGGGTGCAGTACTTC.